Following are 27 T cell receptor beta chains from one sample sequenced in a study of STAT3 mutations in large granular lymphocyte leukemia. What these receptors recognize is not known. The study's findings and limits: At least one immunodominant TCR beta clonotype appeared in every T-cell large granular lymphocyte leukemia patient.

The repertoire was sequenced with immunoSEQ multiplex PCR; TCRdb's copy has only in-frame clones and lacks some. The sample has about 8,700 clones, roughly 90% seen once. Sequencing was carried out using peripheral blood mononuclear cells. Receptor source: an elderly man with T-cell large granular lymphocyte leukemia. Some clones in this sample may be carry-over from other donors' samples.

The J gene is TRBJ1-2, the V gene TRBV6-5, with 7 bases fitting TRBD1. Germline V gives CDR1 MNHEY, CDR2 SVGAGI. V lost 2 bases and J lost 8; bases outside the gene matches: 5. The CDR3 is made up of 13 amino acids. CDR3 nucleotides: TGTGCCAGCAGTTACGAATCAGGGGGGGGCTACACCTTC. Its translation: CASSYESGGGYTF.

The V gene is TRBV7-2, the J gene TRBJ1-3; D remains ambiguous. The germline CDR1 and CDR2 sequences are SGHTA and FQGNSA. CDR3 size: 13 residues. The ends were cut back, 3 bases at V and 3 bases at J, with 6 bases in the middle. The CDR3 DNA reads TGTGCCAGCAGCTTTTTACGTGGAAACACCATATATTTT. Translated, it gives CASSFLRGNTIYF. Full variable domain (outside the CDR3, taken from reference TRBV7-2 and TRBJ1-3): GAGVSQSPSNKVTEKGKDVELRCDPISGHTALYWYRQSLGQGLEFLIYFQGNSAPDKSGLPSDRFSAERTGGSVSTLTIQRTQQEDSAVYLCASSFLRGNTIYFGEGSWLTVV.

The V and J genes are TRBV28 and TRBJ1-3; 7 nucleotides match TRBD1. The CDR3 length is 14 residues. Trimming removed 2 bases from V and 4 bases from J; junction bases left unmatched: 2. CDR1 and CDR2 from the germline V gene are MDHEN and SYDVKM. For the CDR3, the DNA is TGTGCCAGCAGTTTAGGGGGACAGGGAAACACCATATATTTT. As protein: CASSLGGQGNTIYF. Full variable domain (remainder filled in from reference TRBV28 and TRBJ1-3): DVKVTQSSRYLVKRTGEKVFLECVQDMDHENMFWYRQDPGLGLRLIYFSYDVKMKEKGDIPEGYSVSREKKERFSLILESASTNQTSMYLCASSLGGQGNTIYFGEGSWLTVV.

The rearrangement uses TRBV12-5 and TRBJ2-5, with TRBD2 as a possible D gene (7 bases). Trimming stripped 2 bases from V and 2 bases from J, with 12 bases between. The CDR3 totals 15 residues. The V gene's germline CDR1 is LGHNT and CDR2 FRNRAP. CDR3 region: CASGLFRGAQETQYF. The DNA of the CDR3 is TGTGCTAGTGGTTTGTTCCGGGGGGCGCAAGAGACCCAGTACTTC.

J is TRBJ2-3 and V is TRBV7-2; the D is unclear. There are 14 residues in the CDR3. Trimming shortened V by 5 bases and J by 6 bases, and 15 bases separated the two germline ends. Germline lookup yields CDR1 SGHTA and CDR2 FQGNSA. CDR3 coding DNA: TGTGCCAGCAGCCCTACCTCGTGGGCTGATACGCAGTATTTT. Residues: CASSPTSWADTQYF.

This clone has only one observation. The gene calls are TRBV4-1 and TRBJ2-2; 10 nucleotides line up with TRBD2. Germline CDR1 MGHRA, CDR2 YSYEKL. V shed 0 bases, J shed 7 bases, and the junction held 5 bases outside the gene matches. The CDR3 has 16 amino acids. DNA for the CDR3: TGCGCCAGCAGCCAAGAGAGCGGGGGGGTTAACGGGGAGCTGTTTTTT. Protein sequence: CASSQESGGVNGELFF.

The chain employs TRBV4-2 and TRBJ1-2; D unresolved. V lost 0 bases, J lost 6 bases, and 14 bases lay in between. Germline V gene lookup returns CDR1 LGHNA and CDR2 YNFKEQ. The CDR3 totals 15 residues. CDR3: CASSQEWSARDGYTF. CDR3 sequence (DNA): TGTGCCAGCAGCCAAGAGTGGTCGGCTCGGGATGGCTACACCTTC.

The chain employs TRBV7-2 and TRBJ2-5, with 7 bases fitting TRBD1. This CDR3 has 14 amino acids. J lost 6 bases, V lost 1 base, and 5 bases had no gene match. Germline V gives CDR1 SGHTA, CDR2 FQGNSA. The DNA of the CDR3 is TGTGCCAGCAGCTTAGAGAGGGGGCTTAAGACCCAGTACTTC. Its translation: CASSLERGLKTQYF.

CDR3 coding DNA: TGTGCCAGCAGCTTGGAATCCGGGCCCAGGTCACCCCTCCACTTT. Amino acid sequence: CASSLESGPRSPLHF. This sequence joins TRBV5-4 and TRBJ1-6; D is undetermined. Germline loops: CDR1 SGHNT, CDR2 YYREEE (reference sequence). There are 15 residues in the CDR3. Deletions cut 0 bases from V and 10 bases from J, with 14 bases between. The full variable domain, completed using reference TRBV5-4 and TRBJ1-6, is ETGVTQSPTHLIKTRGQQVTLRCSSQSGHNTVSWYQQALGQGPQFIFQYYREEENGRGNFPPRFSGLQFPNYSSELNVNALELDDSALYLCASSLESGPRSPLHFGNGTRLTVT.

The genes are TRBV15 and TRBJ1-2; D remains unclear. CDR1 and CDR2 (germline): LNHNV, YYDKDF (reference sequence). V was cut by 2 bases and J by 5 bases, with 21 bases left in between. The CDR3 has 17 residues. This CDR3 reads CATSRSLGPQLRYGYTF. CDR3 coding DNA: TGTGCCACCAGCAGATCGTTAGGGCCCCAGCTCCGGTATGGCTACACCTTC.

This clone appeared a few times. The CDR3 spells CASGIDKATGELFF. DNA of the CDR3: TGTGCCAGCGGAATAGACAAAGCCACCGGGGAGCTGTTTTTT. The J gene is TRBJ2-2, the V gene TRBV27, with D hard to call. The CDR3 runs to 14 residues. Trimming removed 8 bases at V and 4 bases at J, with 14 bases between. Germline CDR1 reads MNHEY; CDR2 reads SMNVEV (reference sequence).

The V and J genes are TRBV30 and TRBJ2-7, with 8 bases that match TRBD2. V gave up 2 bases and J gave up 5 bases; unmatched junction bases: 11. CDR1 is GTSNPN and CDR2 is SVGIG in the germline V gene (reference sequence). CDR3 size: 15 residues. CDR3 residues: CAWSLTSGGLDEQYF. CDR3 nucleotides: TGTGCCTGGAGTCTAACCTCGGGGGGGCTGGACGAGCAGTACTTC.

The V gene is TRBV7-9, the J gene TRBJ2-7, with D uncertain. Germline CDR1 SEHNR, CDR2 FQNEAQ (reference sequence). V was pared by 5 bases and J by 2 bases, with 10 bases between. The CDR3 contains 13 residues. The CDR3: CASSPQPAYEQYF. In nucleotides, the CDR3 is TGTGCCAGCAGCCCCCAACCGGCCTACGAGCAGTACTTC.

The V gene is TRBV4-3, the J gene TRBJ1-1; a weak D match, TRBD1 (5 bases). V was trimmed by 0 bases and J by 5 bases, leaving 19 bases between them. Germline V CDR1 and CDR2: LGHNA, YSLEER. The CDR3 has 17 residues. The CDR3 DNA is TGCGCCAGCAGCCAAGAGGCGGCAGGGAGGTCGAGTACTGAAGCTTTCTTT. It translates to CASSQEAAGRSSTEAFF.

The chain employs TRBV5-1 and TRBJ2-5; 13 bases fit TRBD2. Trimming at V came to 5 bases and at J to 4 bases, leaving 5 bases not matched to a gene. CDR3 length: 15 residues. Germline CDR1 SGHRS, CDR2 YFSETQ. This CDR3 reads CASSTGLAGAETQYF. The DNA for the CDR3 is TGCGCCAGCAGTACCGGACTAGCGGGGGCAGAGACCCAGTACTTC.

The genes are TRBV30 and TRBJ2-3, with D perhaps matching TRBD1 (6 bases). V was trimmed by 4 bases and J by 0 bases, leaving 20 bases between them. CDR1 and CDR2 from the germline V gene are GTSNPN and SVGIG (reference sequence). The CDR3 has 17 residues. The CDR3 spells CAWTRGGWPGSTDTQYF. The CDR3 region has the DNA TGTGCCTGGACTAGAGGGGGATGGCCAGGGAGCACAGATACGCAGTATTTT.

This rearrangement joins TRBV19 to TRBJ2-1; 7 positions agree with TRBD1. The CDR3 covers 15 residues. Losses at the gene ends were 7 bases for V and 10 bases for J; bases not matched to a gene: 16. Looked up from germline, CDR1 is LNHDA and CDR2 is SQIVND (reference sequence). The CDR3, as DNA: TGTGCCAGTACCGCCAAGGTCTCCCGGACAGGCGAGCAGTTCTTC. This translates into CASTAKVSRTGEQFF.

This clone was seen a few times. This chain links TRBV2 with TRBJ1-2; D gene unclear. Germline CDR1 is SNHLY and CDR2 is FYNNEI. V was cut by 3 bases and J by 9 bases, with 20 bases left in between. The CDR3 has 15 residues. CDR3 residues: CASSEASGWGGSYTF. The DNA of the CDR3 is TGTGCCAGCAGTGAGGCGTCGGGGTGGGGAGGTAGCTACACCTTC. Drawing the rest from reference TRBV2 and TRBJ1-2, the complete variable domain is EPEVTQTPSHQVTQMGQEVILRCVPISNHLYFYWYRQILGQKVEFLVSFYNNEISEKSEIFDDQFSVERPDGSNFTLKIRSTKLEDSAMYFCASSEASGWGGSYTFGSGTRLTVV.

The chain's CDR3 is CASSQVPGPSGNTIYF. The CDR3 region has the DNA TGCGCCAGCAGCCAAGTGCCAGGGCCCTCTGGAAACACCATATATTTT. The chain joins TRBV4-1 to TRBJ1-3, with D possibly TRBD1 on 5 matching bases. V lost 1 base to trimming and J lost 0 bases, with 10 bases between them. The CDR3 loop spans 16 amino acids. CDR1 is MGHRA and CDR2 is YSYEKL in the germline V gene.

The rearrangement joins TRBV28 to TRBJ2-7; D may be TRBD2 (6 bases). The V gene lost 5 bases and the J gene lost 2 bases, with 16 bases spanning the gap. The CDR3 covers 15 residues. Germline CDR1 is MDHEN and CDR2 is SYDVKM. The DNA for the CDR3 is TGTGCCAGCAGTGGGGTGGGACTGCCCCCCTACGAGCAGTACTTC. This encodes CASSGVGLPPYEQYF.

This chain joins TRBV7-9 and TRBJ1-1; 7 bases agree with TRBD1. The CDR3 spans 15 residues. J was trimmed by 3 bases and V by 9 bases; bases with no gene match: 13. Germline assignment: CDR1 SEHNR and CDR2 FQNEAQ (reference sequence). For the CDR3, the DNA is TGTGCCAGTTTGAAAATGACAGGGACGGACACTGAAGCTTTCTTT. Translation gives CASLKMTGTDTEAFF.

The chain employs TRBV5-1 and TRBJ1-1; D is undetermined. The V gene's germline CDR1 is SGHRS and CDR2 YFSETQ. CDR3 length equals 17 residues. Trimming shortened V by 0 bases and J by 2 bases, and 17 bases separated the two germline ends. The CDR3 sequence is CASSLARPIEYNTEAFF. The CDR3 coding sequence is TGCGCCAGCAGCTTGGCCCGGCCGATTGAATACAACACTGAAGCTTTCTTT. The full variable domain, in which reference TRBV5-1 and TRBJ1-1 provide the parts outside the CDR3, is KAGVTQTPRYLIKTRGQQVTLSCSPISGHRSVSWYQQTPGQGLQFLFEYFSETQRNKGNFPGRFSGRQFSNSRSEMNVSTLELGDSALYLCASSLARPIEYNTEAFFGQGTRLTVV.

The J gene is TRBJ1-1, the V gene TRBV30, with D perhaps TRBD1 (5 bases). The germline CDR1 and CDR2 sequences are GTSNPN and SVGIG (reference sequence). This CDR3 comprises 11 residues. V was pared by 5 bases and J by 5 bases, with 9 bases between. The CDR3, as DNA: TGTGCCTGGGTGGGGGGGACTGAAGCTTTCTTT. This translates into CAWVGGTEAFF.

This clone came up a few times. The chain employs TRBV11-2 and TRBJ2-7; TRBD1 agrees at 10 bases. V shed 2 bases, J shed 6 bases, and the junction held 4 bases outside the gene matches. The CDR3 runs 14 residues. Germline V CDR1 and CDR2: SGHAT, FQNNGV. The CDR3: CASSLNRDRGEQYF. Here the CDR3 DNA reads TGTGCCAGCAGCTTAAACCGGGACAGGGGCGAGCAGTACTTC.

The V and J genes are TRBV19 and TRBJ1-1; TRBD1 matches at 9 bases. V lost 9 bases to trimming and J lost 11 bases; unmatched junction nucleotides: 7. Germline-derived CDR1 and CDR2 are LNHDA and SQIVND (reference sequence). The CDR3 is made up of 11 amino acids. CDR3 region: CASGDRGDAFF. In nucleotides, the CDR3 is TGTGCCAGCGGAGACAGGGGGGATGCTTTCTTT.

The genes are TRBV5-1 and TRBJ1-5; a possible D gene is TRBD1 (5 bases). The CDR3 loop spans 17 amino acids. The V end was cut by 0 bases, the J end by 3 bases, with 16 bases between. CDR1 and CDR2 (germline): SGHRS, YFSETQ. As DNA, the CDR3 is TGCGCCAGCAGCTTGGGGTATGGCAGGGAGCCCAATCAGCCCCAGCATTTT. Protein product: CASSLGYGREPNQPQHF.

The chain couples TRBV6-5 to TRBJ2-7; D possibly corresponds to TRBD1 (5 bases). Germline assignment: CDR1 MNHEY and CDR2 SVGAGI. CDR3 length: 16 amino acids. V gave up 1 base and J gave up 4 bases, with 17 bases separating them. The CDR3 loop is CASSYWADTRLYEQYF. For the CDR3, the DNA is TGTGCCAGCAGTTACTGGGCGGACACGCGGCTATACGAGCAGTACTTC.